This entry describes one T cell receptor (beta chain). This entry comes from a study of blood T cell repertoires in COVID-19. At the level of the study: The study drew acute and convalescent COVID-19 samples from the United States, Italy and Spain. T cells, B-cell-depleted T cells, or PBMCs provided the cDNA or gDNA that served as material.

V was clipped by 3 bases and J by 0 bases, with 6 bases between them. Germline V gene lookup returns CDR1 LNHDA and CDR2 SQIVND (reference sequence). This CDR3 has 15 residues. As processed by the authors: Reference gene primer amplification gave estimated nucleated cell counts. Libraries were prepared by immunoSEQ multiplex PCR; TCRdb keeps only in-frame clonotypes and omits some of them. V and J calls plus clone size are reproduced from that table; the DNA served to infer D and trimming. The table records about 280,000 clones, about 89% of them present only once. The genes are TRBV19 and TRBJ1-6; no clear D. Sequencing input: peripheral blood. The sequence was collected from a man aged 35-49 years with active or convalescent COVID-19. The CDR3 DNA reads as TGTGCCAGTAGTATCCACAACTCCTATAATTCACCCCTCCACTTT. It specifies CASSIHNSYNSPLHF. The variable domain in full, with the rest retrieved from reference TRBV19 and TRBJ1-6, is DGGITQSPKYLFRKEGQNVTLSCEQNLNHDAMYWYRQDPGQGLRLIYYSQIVNDFQKGDIAEGYSVSREKKESFPLTVTSAQKNPTAFYLCASSIHNSYNSPLHFGNGTRLTVT.